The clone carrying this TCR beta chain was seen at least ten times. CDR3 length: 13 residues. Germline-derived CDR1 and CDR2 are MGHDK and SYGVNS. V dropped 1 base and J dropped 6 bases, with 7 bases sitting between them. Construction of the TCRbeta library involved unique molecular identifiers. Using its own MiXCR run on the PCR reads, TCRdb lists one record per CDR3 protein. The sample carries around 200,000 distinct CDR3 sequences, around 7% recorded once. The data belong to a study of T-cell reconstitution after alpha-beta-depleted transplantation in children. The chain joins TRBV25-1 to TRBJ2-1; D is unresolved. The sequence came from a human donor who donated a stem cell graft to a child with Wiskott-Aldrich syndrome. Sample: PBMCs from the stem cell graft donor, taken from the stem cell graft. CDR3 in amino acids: CASSEFSPNEQFF. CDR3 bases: TGTGCCAGCAGTGAATTTTCCCCCAATGAGCAGTTCTTC.